A selection of T cell receptor beta chains follows, all from one sample in a study of T cell responses to AZD1222 COVID-19 vaccine. Clones were read by immunoSEQ multiplex PCR, and TCRdb kept only the in-frame ones, dropping some. The repertoire includes more than 110,000 clones, more than 85% of them detected once, and about 3.7% sits in the top ten. The sequences come from peripheral blood, collected 28 days after the second AZD1222 dose. The source of these receptors is an adult who received the AZD1222 COVID-19 vaccine. CDR3s include the opening cysteine and the closing phenylalanine or tryptophan. The order of the fields is J gene, clone size, D gene, V gene, CDR3 protein, CDR3 DNA. A D gene is named only where the DNA matches it firmly. For some rows the clone size is stated as once, few or many, or as a class when expanded; others skip it.

j_gene: TRBJ2-5
abundance: .
d_gene: .
v_gene: TRBV10-3
CDR3aa: CAISGTGLQETQYF
CDR3nt: TGTGCCATCAGTGGGACGGGGCTCCAAGAGACCCAGTACTTC

j_gene: TRBJ1-1
abundance: .
d_gene: .
v_gene: TRBV11-3
CDR3aa: CASGRGGLTEAFF
CDR3nt: TGTGCCAGCGGACGCGGGGGGCTCACTGAAGCTTTCTTT

j_gene: TRBJ1-4
abundance: .
d_gene: .
v_gene: TRBV6-5
CDR3aa: CASSYGFTVNEKLFF
CDR3nt: TGTGCCAGCAGTTACGGGTTCACAGTTAATGAAAAACTGTTTTTT

j_gene: TRBJ2-2
abundance: .
d_gene: .
v_gene: TRBV7-2
CDR3aa: CASSLGAGQGELFF
CDR3nt: TGTGCCAGCAGCTTAGGGGCAGGGCAGGGGGAGCTGTTTTTT

j_gene: TRBJ2-3
abundance: .
d_gene: .
v_gene: TRBV6-5
CDR3aa: CASSLTQGPDTQYF
CDR3nt: TGTGCCAGCAGCCTGACGCAGGGCCCAGATACGCAGTATTTT

j_gene: TRBJ2-2
abundance: .
d_gene: .
v_gene: TRBV9
CDR3aa: CASNPHGDTGELFF
CDR3nt: TGTGCCAGCAACCCCCACGGAGACACCGGGGAGCTGTTTTTT

j_gene: TRBJ1-4
abundance: .
d_gene: .
v_gene: TRBV5-1
CDR3aa: CASSLTGSATNEKLFF
CDR3nt: TGCGCCAGCAGCCTGACAGGTTCTGCAACTAATGAAAAACTGTTTTTT

j_gene: TRBJ1-1
abundance: .
d_gene: .
v_gene: TRBV19
CDR3aa: CASSIGGLNTEAFF
CDR3nt: TGTGCCAGTAGTATTGGGGGTTTGAACACTGAAGCTTTCTTT

j_gene: TRBJ1-2
abundance: .
d_gene: .
v_gene: TRBV11-2
CDR3aa: CASSLGPRGNYGYTF
CDR3nt: TGTGCCAGCAGCTTAGGTCCCAGGGGTAACTATGGCTACACCTTC

j_gene: TRBJ1-1
abundance: .
d_gene: TRBD1
v_gene: TRBV5-1
CDR3aa: CASSLGMGQGFTEAFF
CDR3nt: TGCGCCAGCAGCTTGGGCATGGGACAGGGGTTCACTGAAGCTTTCTTT

j_gene: TRBJ2-7
abundance: once
d_gene: .
v_gene: TRBV28
CDR3aa: CASSRSEQYF
CDR3nt: TGTGCCAGCAGTCGCAGTGAGCAGTACTTC

j_gene: TRBJ2-1
abundance: .
d_gene: .
v_gene: TRBV24-1
CDR3aa: CATSDLPGLRPNSYNEQFF
CDR3nt: TGTGCCACCAGTGATTTACCGGGACTTAGACCTAACTCCTACAATGAGCAGTTCTTC

j_gene: TRBJ2-7
abundance: .
d_gene: TRBD2
v_gene: TRBV28
CDR3aa: CASSSPPGLAGGPPYEQYF
CDR3nt: TGTGCCAGCAGTTCCCCACCGGGACTAGCGGGAGGGCCTCCCTACGAGCAGTACTTC

j_gene: TRBJ1-2
abundance: .
d_gene: .
v_gene: TRBV28
CDR3aa: CASSLSGGGTSGHTF
CDR3nt: TGTGCCAGCAGTTTAAGCGGGGGAGGGACCTCGGGTCACACCTTC

j_gene: TRBJ2-7
abundance: .
d_gene: .
v_gene: TRBV28
CDR3aa: CASNRQPLYEQYF
CDR3nt: TGTGCCAGCAACCGGCAGCCCCTCTACGAGCAGTACTTC

j_gene: TRBJ2-3
abundance: .
d_gene: .
v_gene: TRBV5-6
CDR3aa: CASSLGLAPSTDTQYF
CDR3nt: TGTGCCAGCAGCTTGGGTCTAGCGCCCAGCACAGATACGCAGTATTTT

j_gene: TRBJ2-7
abundance: .
d_gene: TRBD2
v_gene: TRBV6-5
CDR3aa: CASSRLAERPEQYF
CDR3nt: TGTGCCAGCAGCAGACTAGCGGAGAGGCCCGAGCAGTACTTC

j_gene: TRBJ2-3
abundance: .
d_gene: .
v_gene: TRBV28
CDR3aa: CASSSSTPSGVTDTQYF
CDR3nt: TGTGCCAGCAGTTCATCGACTCCGTCTGGGGTCACAGATACGCAGTATTTT

j_gene: TRBJ2-3
abundance: .
d_gene: .
v_gene: TRBV20-1
CDR3aa: CRGIDSDTQYF
CDR3nt: TGCCGTGGGATCGATTCAGATACGCAGTATTTT

j_gene: TRBJ2-1
abundance: few
d_gene: TRBD2
v_gene: TRBV5-4
CDR3aa: CASSLSTSGSRVAEQFF
CDR3nt: TGTGCCAGCAGCTTATCGACTAGCGGGAGTAGAGTCGCTGAGCAGTTCTTC

j_gene: TRBJ1-3
abundance: .
d_gene: TRBD1
v_gene: TRBV13
CDR3aa: CASSTLTGRSSGNTIYF
CDR3nt: TGTGCCAGCAGCACATTGACAGGGAGATCCTCTGGAAACACCATATATTTT

j_gene: TRBJ1-4
abundance: .
d_gene: .
v_gene: TRBV28
CDR3aa: CASSPSGARGKLFF
CDR3nt: TGTGCCAGCAGTCCATCCGGGGCGCGGGGAAAACTGTTTTTT

j_gene: TRBJ1-6
abundance: .
d_gene: .
v_gene: TRBV19
CDR3aa: CASSPGQPASPLHF
CDR3nt: TGTGCCAGTAGTCCCGGCCAACCAGCTTCACCCCTCCACTTT

j_gene: TRBJ2-1
abundance: .
d_gene: .
v_gene: TRBV5-1
CDR3aa: CASSQNNEQFF
CDR3nt: TGCGCCAGCAGCCAAAATAATGAGCAGTTCTTC

j_gene: TRBJ2-1
abundance: .
d_gene: .
v_gene: TRBV5-1
CDR3aa: CASSPDLDVYNEQFF
CDR3nt: TGCGCCAGCAGCCCGGACCTCGACGTGTACAATGAGCAGTTCTTC

j_gene: TRBJ1-2
abundance: .
d_gene: .
v_gene: TRBV30
CDR3aa: CACRYPGADYGYTF
CDR3nt: TGTGCCTGCCGTTATCCTGGGGCAGATTATGGCTACACCTTC

j_gene: TRBJ1-4
abundance: .
d_gene: TRBD1
v_gene: TRBV7-9
CDR3aa: CASSLTGGSEKLFF
CDR3nt: TGTGCCAGCAGCTTGACAGGGGGCTCTGAAAAACTGTTTTTT

j_gene: TRBJ2-3
abundance: .
d_gene: TRBD2
v_gene: TRBV28
CDR3aa: CASSFSSGSDTDTQYF
CDR3nt: TGTGCCAGCAGTTTCTCTAGCGGGAGTGATACAGATACGCAGTATTTT

j_gene: TRBJ1-4
abundance: .
d_gene: TRBD1
v_gene: TRBV28
CDR3aa: CASSPPGGTGEKLFF
CDR3nt: TGTGCCAGCAGTCCTCCAGGGGGTACGGGTGAAAAACTGTTTTTT

j_gene: TRBJ2-1
abundance: .
d_gene: TRBD1
v_gene: TRBV19
CDR3aa: CATRGRGQGVYNEQFF
CDR3nt: TGTGCCACCCGAGGTAGGGGACAGGGGGTCTACAATGAGCAGTTCTTC

j_gene: TRBJ2-2
abundance: .
d_gene: .
v_gene: TRBV5-1
CDR3aa: CASSLGLAAGELFF
CDR3nt: TGCGCCAGCAGCTTGGGGCTAGCCGCCGGGGAGCTGTTTTTT

j_gene: TRBJ2-1
abundance: .
d_gene: .
v_gene: TRBV3-1/TRBV3-2
CDR3aa: CASSLRGEQFF
CDR3nt: TGTGCCAGCAGCCTTAGAGGCGAGCAGTTCTTC